The present T cell receptor (beta chain) was sequenced within a study of T cell changes during pregnancy in multiple sclerosis. The table lists this clone with a count of one. The table came from immunoSEQ multiplex PCR; TCRdb's copy has only in-frame clones and leaves some out. The sample includes fewer than 70,000 clones, approximately 90% of them seen just once. Material: peripheral blood, obtained in the second trimester of pregnancy. The origin of this receptor is a female donor in good health, enrolled as a control in a pregnancy study.

CDR3 residues: CASSGGQVYNEQFF. The CDR3 DNA reads as TGCGCCAGCAGTGGGGGACAGGTATACAATGAGCAGTTCTTC. V and J are TRBV10-1 and TRBJ2-1; the match to TRBD1 covers 8 bases. Germline assignment: CDR1 WNHNN and CDR2 SYGVQD (reference sequence). V shed 4 bases, J shed 4 bases, and the junction held 3 bases outside the gene matches. The CDR3 is 14 amino acids.